The clone carrying this T cell receptor beta chain was found a few times. What it binds is unknown. As for treatment: roughly ten-day PBMC culture with coronavirus spike peptide pools or control peptides (ViraFEST assay). This sample is part of a study of vaccination and CD4 T cells after COVID-19. Study-level information: The study drew post-COVID samples a median roughly 100 days after diagnosis (range 35 to 161). The authors gave control cultures a CEFX pool, an HIV-1 Nef pool, or no peptide.

Sequence data for DNA of cultured CD4+ T cells were generated by the Oncomine TCR Beta short-read assay. TCRdb analysed the PCR reads with MiXCR anew, one entry per CDR3 protein. The table has some 19,000 distinct CDR3 sequences, 38% seen once. The germline V gene encodes CDR1 SGHTA and CDR2 FQGTGA. Losses at the gene ends were 5 bases for V and 3 bases for J; bases not matched to a gene: 7. CDR3 length: 16 residues. Study-wide points: The median proportion of reactive clones detected only post-vaccination in convalescent patients was approximately 90%.

V and J are TRBV7-3 and TRBJ2-3; 11 bases align to TRBD2. The receptor comes from a human donor with COVID-19. Input material: cultured CD4+ T cells from blood. CDR3 loop: CASSPLAGGGTDTQYF. CDR3 coding DNA: TGTGCCAGCAGCCCCCTAGCGGGGGGCGGGACAGATACGCAGTATTTT.